Below, 18 T cell receptor beta chains from the same sample are listed, as sequenced in a study of T cells after yellow fever vaccination (dated 2019 in TCRdb). The sample's treatment or condition label, in plain terms: live attenuated yellow fever vaccine strain. The library relied on 5' RACE. The listed sequencing device is Illumina HiSeq 2500. TCRdb's own reprocessing of the public reads used fastp at Q25 and MiXCR and kept productive beta chains. One record per CDR3 amino acid sequence lists the most common genes and DNA. This sample gives 25,000 to 35,000 distinct CDR3 sequences in total; 4.4% of them show up just once. Approximately 45% of the sample lies in the top ten. Sample: CD8+ T cells sorted from PBMCs, taken 5 days after the yellow fever booster vaccination. The receptor source for this set is a man aged 25-45 years who received the YFV17D yellow fever vaccine.

This clonotype was counted many times. CDR3 region: CSAVSRYNSPLHF. The CDR3 DNA reads as TGCAGTGCTGTGAGCCGGTATAATTCACCCCTCCACTTT. V is TRBV20-1 and J is TRBJ1-6; the D is unclear. Germline CDR1 reads DFQATT; CDR2 reads SNEGSKA (reference sequence). The CDR3 extends over 13 amino acids. The ends were cut back, 5 bases at V and 4 bases at J, with 9 bases in the middle.

The table lists this clonotype with many counts. The rearrangement joins TRBV4-3 to TRBJ2-3; perhaps D is TRBD1 or TRBD2 (5 bases each). The V gene lost 0 bases and the J gene lost 4 bases, with 11 bases spanning the gap. The CDR3 covers 15 residues. Germline CDR1 LGHNA, CDR2 YSLEER. The chain's CDR3 is CASSQDGTGADTQYF. The CDR3 region has the DNA TGCGCCAGCAGCCAAGATGGGACCGGGGCAGATACGCAGTATTTT.

This clonotype was seen repeatedly, ten times or more. CDR3: CASSDPLKGSGGSYNEQFF. CDR3 coding DNA: TGTGCCAGCAGTGATCCCCTCAAAGGAAGCGGAGGCTCCTACAATGAGCAGTTCTTC. This sequence joins TRBV25-1 and TRBJ2-1; D is perhaps TRBD2 (5 bases). The V gene's germline CDR1 is MGHDK and CDR2 SYGVNS. V lost 3 bases to trimming and J lost 0 bases, with 21 bases between them. The CDR3 loop spans 19 amino acids.

This clonotype was recorded many times. The chain has TRBV7-2 and TRBJ1-1; the D is unclear. The CDR3 has 14 amino acids. V dropped 5 bases and J dropped 4 bases, with 14 bases sitting between them. Per the germline V gene, CDR1 is SGHTA and CDR2 is FQGNSA. CDR3 sequence reads: CASSAMGTSTEAFF. In nucleotides, the CDR3 is TGTGCCAGCAGCGCCATGGGTACAAGCACTGAAGCTTTCTTT.

This clonotype was counted at least ten times. The chain joins TRBV2 to TRBJ2-2; D unresolved. V lost 3 bases and J 11 bases, leaving 4 bases between the germline ends. The length of the CDR3 is 10 residues. Looked up from germline, CDR1 is SNHLY and CDR2 is FYNNEI. CDR3 protein: CASSEIELFF. DNA of the CDR3: TGTGCCAGCAGTGAGATTGAGCTGTTTTTT.

This clonotype was found many times. The limits of the CDR3 on the DNA are not certain, so only TCRdb's listed CDR3 is given. The chain couples TRBV6-5 to TRBJ2-4; TRBD1 was called by the table and not checked on the DNA. The CDR3 contains 14 residues when both ends are counted. Germline CDR1 and CDR2: MNHEY and SVGAGI. The CDR3 spells CASSSSGQVRGQYF.

Ten or more counts support this clonotype. J is TRBJ1-2 and V is TRBV29-1, with D perhaps TRBD1 (6 bases). Germline lookup yields CDR1 SQVTM and CDR2 ANQGSEA. Deletions cut 0 bases from V and 4 bases from J, with 12 bases between. This CDR3 is 14 amino acids long. The CDR3 bases are TGCAGCGTTGAAGATCTTTGGACAGTCTATGGCTACACCTTC. Translation gives CSVEDLWTVYGYTF.

This clonotype was recorded many times. The V and J genes are TRBV14 and TRBJ2-2; D uncertain. V was pared by 4 bases and J by 4 bases, with 13 bases between. CDR1 is SGHDN and CDR2 is FVKESK in the germline V gene. The CDR3 runs 15 residues. DNA for the CDR3: TGTGCCAGCAGCCCACTTAGAAGTCCCACCGGGGAGCTGTTTTTT. Protein: CASSPLRSPTGELFF.

This clonotype was recorded at least ten times. CDR3 sequence reads: CASSSRAVPYEQYF. The CDR3 DNA sequence: TGTGCCAGCAGCTCCCGGGCAGTGCCCTACGAGCAGTACTTC. The chain uses TRBV7-9 and TRBJ2-7; D remains ambiguous. The CDR3 is made up of 14 amino acids. The ends were cut back, 4 bases at V and 2 bases at J, with 12 bases in the middle. Germline CDR1 reads SEHNR; CDR2 reads FQNEAQ (reference sequence).

This clonotype was detected ten times or more. This rearrangement joins TRBV7-2 to TRBJ2-7; D is possibly TRBD2 (5 bases). Between the trimmed V and J ends, which lost 5 bases and 4 bases, there was a span of 18 bases. There are 15 residues in the CDR3. Germline V gene lookup returns CDR1 SGHTA and CDR2 FQGNSA. Here the CDR3 DNA reads TGTGCCAGCAGCAAAGGACTCCGTGGGGATTACGAGCAGTACTTC. As protein: CASSKGLRGDYEQYF.

This clonotype was recorded many times. The rearrangement uses TRBV4-1 and TRBJ1-1; no clear D. The CDR3 sequence is 14 residues long. Trimming removed 0 bases from V and 0 bases from J, with 5 bases in between. Per the germline V gene, CDR1 is MGHRA and CDR2 is YSYEKL. The chain's CDR3 is CASSQEEMNTEAFF. The DNA for the CDR3 is TGCGCCAGCAGCCAAGAAGAAATGAACACTGAAGCTTTCTTT.

This clonotype was detected many times. The chain employs TRBV6-5 and TRBJ2-7; the D call may be TRBD1 or TRBD2 (5 bases each). The CDR3 spans 16 residues. The V end lost 6 bases, the J end lost 3 bases, and 21 bases lay between the germline ends. Per germline, CDR1 MNHEY and CDR2 SVGAGI. CDR3 coding DNA: TGTGCCAGCAGAGGGACCGGGCCCTCCCGCTACTACGAGCAGTACTTC. Its translation is CASRGTGPSRYYEQYF.

This clonotype was detected many times. V gene TRBV7-9 combines with J gene TRBJ1-4; TRBD1 agrees at 7 bases. CDR1 SEHNR and CDR2 FQNEAQ come from the germline V gene (reference sequence). With V trimmed by 5 bases and J by 4 bases, 7 bases remained unmatched. The CDR3 is made up of 15 amino acids. The CDR3 nucleotides read TGTGCCAGCAGCACGACAGGGAGGGATAATGAAAAACTGTTTTTT. This gives the protein CASSTTGRDNEKLFF.

This clonotype showed up many times. V usage is TRBV20-1 and J usage is TRBJ2-7; the match to TRBD1 covers 7 bases. Germline CDR1 DFQATT, CDR2 SNEGSKA (reference sequence). V was clipped by 0 bases and J by 3 bases; unmatched bases: 5. This CDR3 contains 14 residues. The CDR3 coding sequence is TGCAGTGCTAGAGAGGAGAACAGGGGCTACGAGCAGTACTTC. Amino acids: CSAREENRGYEQYF.

The table lists this clonotype with many counts. V gene TRBV13 combines with J gene TRBJ2-3; no firm D call. Germline CDR1 is PRHDT and CDR2 is FYEKMQ (reference sequence). This CDR3 spans 19 amino acids. Trimming removed 5 bases from V and 3 bases from J, with 27 bases in between. Here the CDR3 DNA reads TGTGCCAGCAGCGCCCCAACCCAAGCGCAGACCCCCATTACAGATACGCAGTATTTT. Residues: CASSAPTQAQTPITDTQYF.

In this sample, this clonotype turned up many times. The gene calls are TRBV15 and TRBJ1-1; tentatively, D is TRBD1 (6 bases). The CDR3 runs to 14 residues. V gave up 1 base and J gave up 5 bases, with 11 bases separating them. The germline CDR1 and CDR2 sequences are LNHNV and YYDKDF (reference sequence). CDR3 in DNA: TGTGCCACCAGCAGAGGGGGGGCTGGGACTGAAGCTTTCTTT. The encoded protein is CATSRGGAGTEAFF.

Many counts were recorded for this clonotype. The chain couples TRBV10-3 to TRBJ2-1, with 9 bases identical to TRBD2. The CDR3 runs 16 residues. The J segment lost 6 bases and the V segment lost 8 bases, leaving 14 bases of the junction unmatched. The germline V gene has CDR1 ENHRY and CDR2 SYGVKD. CDR3: CAIGLAASGISNEQFF. The CDR3 bases are TGTGCCATCGGGCTCGCGGCTAGCGGGATTTCCAATGAGCAGTTCTTC.

The V and J genes are TRBV27 and TRBJ2-2; D is possibly TRBD1 or TRBD2 (5 bases each). From germline, CDR1 is MNHEY and CDR2 SMNVEV (reference sequence). The CDR3 has 13 residues. The V end lost 6 bases, the J end lost 3 bases, and 8 bases lay between the germline ends. CDR3 DNA sequence: TGTGCCAGCAGCTGGGGGTACACCGGGGAGCTGTTTTTT. Protein sequence: CASSWGYTGELFF.